The 24 T cell receptor beta chains reported below all come from one sample, sequenced in a study of T cell clonality in common variable immunodeficiency. Whole-study results and caveats: Common variable immunodeficiency TCR beta sequences reportedly had fewer deletions and N-nucleotide insertions.

No antigen has been assigned to these receptors. Libraries were prepared by immunoSEQ multiplex PCR; TCRdb keeps only in-frame clonotypes and omits some of them. Altogether 2,600 or so clones were found in the sample, and no singletons occur. The sequencing input was peripheral blood mononuclear cells. These receptor sequences come from a human donor with common variable immunodeficiency.

With regard to this clone: Read coverage stops 3 residues before the CDR3 terminus; the germline J gene supplies the remainder. The chain links TRBV7-2 to TRBJ2-2; 7 nucleotides align to TRBD1. V lost 4 bases and J lost 5; bases outside the gene matches: 7. The CDR3 is 15 residues long. Germline V gene data show CDR1 as SGHTA and CDR2 as FQGNSA. CDR3 residues: CASSSRQGETGELFF. The part of the CDR3 DNA that was read is TGTGCCAGCAGCTCCCGACAGGGCGAGACCGGGGAG.

Of note for this clone: The read stops 3 residues short of the end of the CDR3; the missing end is completed from the germline J gene. V usage is TRBV5-1 and J usage is TRBJ1-6; TRBD1 matches at 10 bases. The CDR3 is made up of 15 amino acids. The V gene's germline CDR1 is SGHRS and CDR2 YFSETQ. After removal of 1 base from V and 9 bases from J, the junction contained 4 bases not matched to a gene. The CDR3 region is CASSLPGQGISPLHF. The DNA read from the CDR3 is TGCGCCAGCAGCTTGCCGGGACAGGGGATTTCACCC.

This clone rates as medium-sized. Read coverage stops 3 residues before the CDR3 terminus; the germline J gene supplies the remainder. The chain has TRBV29-1 and TRBJ2-7; possibly TRBD2 for D (6 bases). V gave up 6 bases and J gave up 0 bases, with 12 bases separating them. In germline, CDR1 is SQVTM, CDR2 ANQGSEA. This CDR3 has 13 amino acids. The part of the CDR3 DNA that was read is TGCAGCGTCGCGGGAAGAAGCTCCTACGAG. It is translated as CSVAGRSSYE. The CDR3 in its entirety is CSVAGRSSYEQYF.

The CDR3 DNA, read in part, is TGTGCCAGCTCACCACCGACGGGGGGGTACCAAGAGACC. Amino acids: CASSPPTGGYQET. The CDR3, in full, reads CASSPPTGGYQETQYF. V is TRBV18 and J is TRBJ2-5; TRBD2 matches 8 bases. The CDR3 extends 3 residues past the end of the read, so its final part is completed from the germline J gene. The CDR3 is made up of 16 amino acids. The junction had 3 bases not matched to a gene; V was cut back by 0 bases and J by 0 bases. Germline CDR1 reads KGHSH; CDR2 reads LQKENI.

This clone counts as large. The CDR3 end lies 3 residues beyond the end of the read and is filled in from the germline J gene. The chain links TRBV9 to TRBJ2-1; 8 nucleotides line up with TRBD2. The CDR3 is 15 residues long. V shed 0 bases, J shed 9 bases, and the junction held 8 bases outside the gene matches. Germline CDR1 and CDR2: SGDLS and YYNGEE. CDR3 sequence reads: CASSVELTSALEQFF. The sequenced part of the CDR3 DNA is TGTGCCAGCAGCGTAGAGTTGACTAGCGCCCTTGAG.

Note on this clone: The CDR3 end lies 3 residues beyond the end of the read and is filled in from the germline J gene. This sequence joins TRBV20-1 and TRBJ2-1, with 9 bases that match TRBD2. Germline CDR1 and CDR2: DFQATT and SNEGSKA (reference sequence). The CDR3 is made up of 16 amino acids. V dropped 0 bases and J dropped 0; count of bases not matched to a gene: 3. Partial CDR3 DNA: TGCAGTGCTAGAGACCATAGCGGGAGCTCCTACAATGAG. This sequence encodes CSARDHSGSSYNE. The CDR3, in full, reads CSARDHSGSSYNEQFF.

This clone was detected only a few times. Coverage ceases 3 residues before the CDR3 finishes, and the germline J gene fills in the end. J is TRBJ1-4 and V is TRBV30, with no clear D. The CDR3 has 13 amino acids. Per the germline V gene, CDR1 is GTSNPN and CDR2 is SVGIG (reference sequence). The ends were cut back, 1 base at V and 8 bases at J, with 11 bases in the middle. The part of the CDR3 DNA that was read is TGTGCCTGGAGTGGGAACAAAGGGGAAAAA. Protein product: CAWSGNKGEK. The whole CDR3 reads CAWSGNKGEKLFF.

Of note for this clone: The missing CDR3 end, 3 residues past where the read stops, is filled in from the germline J gene. The rearrangement links TRBV6-2 or TRBV6-3 to TRBJ2-5; the D gene is possibly TRBD2 (5 bases). Germline CDR1 MNHEY, CDR2 SVGEGT. CDR3 size: 15 residues. V lost 6 bases to trimming and J lost 2 bases, with 16 bases between them. The covered CDR3 bases are TGTGCCAGCAGCCGAGCAGAGGGTCCGCAAGAGACC. This gives the protein CASSRAEGPQET. The full CDR3 reads CASSRAEGPQETQYF.

This clone was picked up a small number of times. The CDR3 extends 3 residues past the end of the read, so its final part is completed from the germline J gene. The V gene is TRBV30, the J gene TRBJ2-7; unclear D gene. Germline CDR1 and CDR2: GTSNPN and SVGIG (reference sequence). The CDR3 is 12 residues long. The ends were cut back, 3 bases at V and 0 bases at J, with 6 bases in the middle. Partial CDR3 DNA: TGTGCCTGGAGAGGCAGCTCCTACGAG. This encodes CAWRGSSYE. The entire CDR3 is CAWRGSSYEQYF.

As concerns this clone: The read falls 3 residues short of the CDR3 end, and the missing part is taken from the germline J gene. The chain combines TRBV18 with TRBJ2-7, with 7 bases aligning to TRBD1. Germline V gene lookup returns CDR1 KGHSH and CDR2 LQKENI. The V segment lost 5 bases and the J segment 0 bases; nucleotides outside the gene matches: 7. The CDR3 loop spans 15 amino acids. Here the CDR3 reads CASSLLQGSSYEQYF. The CDR3 bases that were read are TGTGCCAGCTCATTATTACAGGGGAGCTCCTACGAG.

There are a few counts of this clone. The sequence runs out 3 residues before the end of the CDR3; the remainder is reconstructed from the germline J gene. This chain joins TRBV6-1 and TRBJ2-3; possibly TRBD2 for D (6 bases). The germline V and J ends were trimmed by 4 bases and 4 bases, with 12 bases remaining between them. The germline V gene has CDR1 MNHNS and CDR2 SASEGT. The CDR3 contains 14 residues. CDR3 bases read: TGTGCCAGCAGTGTCGGAGGGGTCGCAGATACG. Its translation is CASSVGGVADT. The entire CDR3 is CASSVGGVADTQYF.

Regarding this clone: The CDR3 end lies 3 residues beyond the end of the read and is filled in from the germline J gene. The chain carries TRBV20-1 and TRBJ2-7, with a tentative D call TRBD2 (5 bases). This CDR3 contains 12 residues. Germline-derived CDR1 and CDR2 are DFQATT and SNEGSKA (reference sequence). Trimming took off 4 bases at V and 6 bases at J, with 13 bases between the two ends. This CDR3 reads CSATGLLLEQYF. The covered CDR3 bases are TGCAGTGCTACCGGACTTCTGCTCGAG.

The sample holds a few counts of this clone. From the germline J gene comes the end of the CDR3, since the read stops 3 residues before it. The V call is TRBV7-9, the J call TRBJ2-3, with D possibly matching TRBD2 (6 bases). The germline gives CDR1 SEHNR, CDR2 FQNEAQ (reference sequence). The CDR3 contains 12 residues. Trimming took off 5 bases at V and 3 bases at J, with 6 bases between the two ends. CDR3 DNA, as far as it was read: TGTGCCAGCAGCCGGGGGACAGATACG. This translates into CASSRGTDT. The entire CDR3 sequence reads CASSRGTDTQYF. The whole variable domain, filled in from reference TRBV7-9 and TRBJ2-3, reads DTGVSQNPRHKITKRGQNVTFRCDPISEHNRLYWYRQTLGQGPEFLTYFQNEAQLEKSRLLSDRFSAERPKGSFSTLEIQRTEQGDSAMYLCASSRGTDTQYFGPGTRLTVL.

Sample share makes this clone medium-sized. The sequence runs out 3 residues before the end of the CDR3; the remainder is reconstructed from the germline J gene. The V call is TRBV7-2, the J call TRBJ1-2, with a possible D match to TRBD1 (5 bases). The germline gives CDR1 SGHTA, CDR2 FQGNSA. The CDR3 is made up of 16 amino acids. Trimming cost V 0 bases and J 4 bases, with 15 bases left between them. The chain's CDR3 is CASSLAIGHSAYGYTF. The DNA read from the CDR3 is TGTGCCAGCAGCTTAGCCATAGGACACTCCGCCTATGGC.

In its sample, this clone is large. The CDR3 end is not reached by the read, which stops 3 residues before it; the germline J gene fills it in. The chain uses TRBV2 and TRBJ1-2; TRBD1 agrees at 7 bases. Trimming at V came to 3 bases and at J to 1 base, leaving 8 bases not matched to a gene. This CDR3 has 16 residues. Looked up from germline, CDR1 is SNHLY and CDR2 is FYNNEI. Partial CDR3 DNA: TGTGCCAGCAGTGAGGTTACAGGGGAATATAACTATGGC. As protein: CASSEVTGEYNYG. The full CDR3 sequence reads CASSEVTGEYNYGYTF.

Only a few counts were recorded for this clone. The read falls 3 residues short of the CDR3 end, and the missing part is taken from the germline J gene. Additional DNA sequences in this sample encode the identical CDR3. The chain is built from TRBV7-9 and TRBJ2-1, with D hard to call. The germline CDR1 and CDR2 sequences are SEHNR and FQNEAQ (reference sequence). CDR3 length: 14 residues. The V end was cut by 1 base, the J end by 4 bases, with 8 bases between. The DNA read from the CDR3 is TGTGCCAGCAGCTTAGGACAAGATTACAATGAG. Its protein is CASSLGQDYNE. The whole CDR3 reads CASSLGQDYNEQFF. Filled out from reference TRBV7-9 and TRBJ2-1, the complete variable domain reads DTGVSQNPRHKITKRGQNVTFRCDPISEHNRLYWYRQTLGQGPEFLTYFQNEAQLEKSRLLSDRFSAERPKGSFSTLEIQRTEQGDSAMYLCASSLGQDYNEQFFGPGTRLTVL.

Points on this clone: The read terminates 3 residues ahead of where the CDR3 ends, so the germline J gene completes it. The rearrangement joins TRBV7-2 to TRBJ1-4; unclear D gene. The CDR3 covers 14 residues. Trimming removed 5 bases from V and 8 bases from J, with 15 bases in between. Germline-derived CDR1 and CDR2 are SGHTA and FQGNSA. The covered CDR3 bases are TGTGCCAGCAGCCCCCAGGTGGAACACGAAAAA. Its protein is CASSPQVEHEK. The whole CDR3 reads CASSPQVEHEKLFF.

This clone showed up just a few times. Read data end 3 residues before the CDR3 end; the end is taken from the germline J gene. This chain joins TRBV20-1 and TRBJ2-7; tentatively, D is TRBD1 (6 bases). V was shortened by 6 bases and J by 2 bases, with 17 bases between the two germline ends. CDR3 length: 14 residues. Germline CDR1 and CDR2: DFQATT and SNEGSKA (reference sequence). The CDR3 reads CSATGTGTPYEQYF. CDR3 DNA, as far as it was read: TGCAGTGCAACCGGAACAGGGACCCCCTACGAG.

This clone showed up just a few times. The CDR3 extends 3 residues past the end of the read, so its final part is completed from the germline J gene. The gene calls are TRBV5-6 and TRBJ2-1; tentatively, D is TRBD1 (6 bases). The ends were cut back, 1 base at V and 7 bases at J, with 15 bases in the middle. Per the germline V gene, CDR1 is SGHDT and CDR2 is YYEEEE. CDR3 size: 15 residues. The DNA read from the CDR3 is TGTGCCAGCAGCTTGACTTGGGGGCGCGGTAATGAG. Translation gives CASSLTWGRGNE. The CDR3 reads in full as CASSLTWGRGNEQFF.

Turning to this clone: The read gets to within 3 residues of the CDR3 end, and the germline J gene fills in the rest. The rearrangement links TRBV7-9 to TRBJ1-2; 9 bases match TRBD1. Germline assignment: CDR1 SEHNR and CDR2 FQNEAQ (reference sequence). J was trimmed by 7 bases and V by 0 bases; bases with no gene match: 3. The CDR3 runs 14 residues. The part of the CDR3 DNA that was read is TGTGCCAGCAGCTTAGCGACAGGGGGATCTGGC. The encoded protein is CASSLATGGSG. The full CDR3 is CASSLATGGSGYTF.

By share, this clone counts as medium-sized. The read is 3 residues too short to cover the CDR3 end, so that end is filled in from the germline J gene. The rearrangement uses TRBV2 and TRBJ1-5, with 8 bases fitting TRBD1. Germline lookup yields CDR1 SNHLY and CDR2 FYNNEI. This CDR3 is 15 amino acids long. J lost 2 bases, V lost 6 bases, and 6 bases had no gene match. The CDR3 bases that were read are TGTGCCAGCAGCAGTAGACAGGGGCGCAATCAGCCC. Translation gives CASSSRQGRNQP. The full CDR3 protein reads CASSSRQGRNQPQHF. Using reference TRBV2 and TRBJ1-5 for the parts outside the CDR3, the full variable domain is EPEVTQTPSHQVTQMGQEVILRCVPISNHLYFYWYRQILGQKVEFLVSFYNNEISEKSEIFDDQFSVERPDGSNFTLKIRSTKLEDSAMYFCASSSRQGRNQPQHFGDGTRLSIL.

This clone is judged medium-sized. The CDR3 sequence: CAWSGQGQAKNIQYF. The sequenced part of the CDR3 DNA is TGTGCCTGGAGTGGGCAGGGCCAAGCCAAAAACATT. The chain carries TRBV30 and TRBJ2-4, with a weak D call TRBD1 (5 bases). The read falls 3 residues short of the CDR3 end, and the missing part is taken from the germline J gene. Looked up from germline, CDR1 is GTSNPN and CDR2 is SVGIG (reference sequence). Trimming stripped 1 base from V and 0 bases from J, with 10 bases between. The CDR3 extends over 15 amino acids.

In this sample, this clone turned up a few times. The read halts 3 residues ahead of the CDR3 end, with the missing end drawn from the germline J gene. The V call is TRBV6-2 or TRBV6-3, the J call TRBJ1-2; no clear D. This CDR3 has 14 amino acids. Germline CDR1 and CDR2: MNHEY and SVGEGT. Trimming removed 8 bases at V and 0 bases at J, with 13 bases between. The sequenced CDR3 bases are TGTGCCAGCGGCACACCTTTCGCTAACTATGGC. The encoded protein is CASGTPFANYG. In full, the CDR3 reads CASGTPFANYGYTF.

This clone is labeled large. The DNA ends 3 residues before the CDR3 does, and the rest of the CDR3 is filled in from the germline J gene. The J gene is TRBJ1-2, the V gene TRBV5-6; D is unclear. The V and J ends lost 0 bases and 4 bases respectively, with 10 bases between them. Germline values: CDR1 SGHDT, CDR2 YYEEEE. The CDR3 has 14 residues. The sequenced part of the CDR3 DNA is TGTGCCAGCAGCTTGGGGCTTGACTCCTATGGC. It codes for CASSLGLDSYG. The CDR3 in full is CASSLGLDSYGYTF.